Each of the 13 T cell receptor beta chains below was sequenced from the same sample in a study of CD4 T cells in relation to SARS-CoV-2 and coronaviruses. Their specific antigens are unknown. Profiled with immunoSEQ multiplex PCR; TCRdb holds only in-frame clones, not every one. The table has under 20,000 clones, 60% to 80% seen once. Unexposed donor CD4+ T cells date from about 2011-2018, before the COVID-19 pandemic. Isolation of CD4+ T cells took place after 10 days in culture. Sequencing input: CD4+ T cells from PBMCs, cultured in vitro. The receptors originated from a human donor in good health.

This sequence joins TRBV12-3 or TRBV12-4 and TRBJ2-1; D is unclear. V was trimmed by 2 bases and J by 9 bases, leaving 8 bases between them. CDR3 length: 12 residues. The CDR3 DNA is TGTGCCAGCAGTTTATTAGTGGGTGAGCAGTTCTTC. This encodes CASSLLVGEQFF.

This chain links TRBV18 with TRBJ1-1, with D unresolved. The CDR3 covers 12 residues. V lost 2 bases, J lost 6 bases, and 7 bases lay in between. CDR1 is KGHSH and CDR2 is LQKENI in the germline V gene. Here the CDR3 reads CASSPGFAEAFF. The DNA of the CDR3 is TGTGCCAGCTCACCAGGGTTCGCTGAAGCTTTCTTT.

The CDR3 bases are TGTGCCATCGCAGAGTCTACAGATACGCAGTATTTT. As protein: CAIAESTDTQYF. The chain combines TRBV10-3 with TRBJ2-3; D call uncertain. This CDR3 comprises 12 residues. CDR1 and CDR2 (germline): ENHRY, SYGVKD. V shed 8 bases and J shed 3 bases, with 9 bases lying between them.

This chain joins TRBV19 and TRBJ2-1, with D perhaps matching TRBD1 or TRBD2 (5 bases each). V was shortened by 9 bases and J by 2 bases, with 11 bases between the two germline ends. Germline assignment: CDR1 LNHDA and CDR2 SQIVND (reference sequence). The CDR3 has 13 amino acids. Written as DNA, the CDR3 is TGTGCCAGCCGGGACGCGCCCTACAATGAGCAGTTCTTC. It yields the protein CASRDAPYNEQFF.

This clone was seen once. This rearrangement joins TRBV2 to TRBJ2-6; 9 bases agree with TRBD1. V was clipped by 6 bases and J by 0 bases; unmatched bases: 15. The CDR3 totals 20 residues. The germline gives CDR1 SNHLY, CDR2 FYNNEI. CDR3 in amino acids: CASRSPFGGQGSSGANVLTF. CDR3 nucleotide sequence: TGTGCCAGCAGGAGCCCCTTCGGGGGACAGGGCTCCTCTGGGGCCAACGTCCTGACTTTC. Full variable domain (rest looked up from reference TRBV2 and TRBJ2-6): EPEVTQTPSHQVTQMGQEVILRCVPISNHLYFYWYRQILGQKVEFLVSFYNNEISEKSEIFDDQFSVERPDGSNFTLKIRSTKLEDSAMYFCASRSPFGGQGSSGANVLTFGAGSRLTVL.

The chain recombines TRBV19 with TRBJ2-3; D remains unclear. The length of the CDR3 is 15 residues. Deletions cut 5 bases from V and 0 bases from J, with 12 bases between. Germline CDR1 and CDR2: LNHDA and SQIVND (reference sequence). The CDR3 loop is CASSHPSDSTDTQYF. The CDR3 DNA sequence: TGTGCCAGTAGTCACCCCTCGGACAGCACAGATACGCAGTATTTT.

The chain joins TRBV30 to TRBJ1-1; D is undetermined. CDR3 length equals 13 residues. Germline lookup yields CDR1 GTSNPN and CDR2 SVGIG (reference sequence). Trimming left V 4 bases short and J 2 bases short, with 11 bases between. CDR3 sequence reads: CAWTPEVNTEAFF. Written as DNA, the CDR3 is TGTGCCTGGACTCCAGAGGTTAACACTGAAGCTTTCTTT.

CDR3 bases: TGTGCCAGCTCACCAGTTGAGGGTTCCTACGAGCAGTACTTC. This gives the protein CASSPVEGSYEQYF. This chain links TRBV18 with TRBJ2-7, with D perhaps TRBD2 (5 bases). The CDR3 runs 14 residues. V dropped 2 bases and J dropped 1 base, with 9 bases sitting between them. CDR1 and CDR2 (germline): KGHSH, LQKENI.

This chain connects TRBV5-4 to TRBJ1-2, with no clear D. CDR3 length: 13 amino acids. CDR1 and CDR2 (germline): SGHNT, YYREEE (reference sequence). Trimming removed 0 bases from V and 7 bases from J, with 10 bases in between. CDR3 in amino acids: CASSLASAAGYTF. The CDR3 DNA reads TGTGCCAGCAGCTTGGCCAGTGCGGCTGGCTACACCTTC.

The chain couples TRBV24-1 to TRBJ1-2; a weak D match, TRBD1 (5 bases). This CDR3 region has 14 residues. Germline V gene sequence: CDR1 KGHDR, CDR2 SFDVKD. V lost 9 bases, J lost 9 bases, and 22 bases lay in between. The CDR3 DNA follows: TGTGCCACCCCATTGGGGGAGCCCCCTATGTGCTACACCTTC. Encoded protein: CATPLGEPPMCYTF.

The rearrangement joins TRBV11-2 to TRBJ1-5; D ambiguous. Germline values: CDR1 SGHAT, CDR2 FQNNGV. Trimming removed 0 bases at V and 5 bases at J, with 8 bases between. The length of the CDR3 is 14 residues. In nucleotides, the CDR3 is TGTGCCAGCAGCTTAGATCCTACGGATCAGCCCCAGCATTTT. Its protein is CASSLDPTDQPQHF.

The chain's CDR3 is CASSEDWGGRADTQYF. CDR3 bases: TGTGCCAGCAGTGAAGACTGGGGCGGGAGGGCAGATACGCAGTATTTT. The chain couples TRBV25-1 to TRBJ2-3; 9 bases fit TRBD2. Germline-derived CDR1 and CDR2 are MGHDK and SYGVNS. CDR3 size: 16 residues. Trimming at V came to 2 bases and at J to 4 bases, leaving 7 bases not matched to a gene.

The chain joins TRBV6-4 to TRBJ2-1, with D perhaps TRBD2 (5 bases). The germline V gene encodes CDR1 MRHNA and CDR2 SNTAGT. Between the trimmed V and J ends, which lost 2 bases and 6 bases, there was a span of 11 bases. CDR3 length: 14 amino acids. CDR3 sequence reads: CASSDRESGNEQFF. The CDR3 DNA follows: TGTGCCAGCAGTGACAGGGAGTCGGGCAATGAGCAGTTCTTC.